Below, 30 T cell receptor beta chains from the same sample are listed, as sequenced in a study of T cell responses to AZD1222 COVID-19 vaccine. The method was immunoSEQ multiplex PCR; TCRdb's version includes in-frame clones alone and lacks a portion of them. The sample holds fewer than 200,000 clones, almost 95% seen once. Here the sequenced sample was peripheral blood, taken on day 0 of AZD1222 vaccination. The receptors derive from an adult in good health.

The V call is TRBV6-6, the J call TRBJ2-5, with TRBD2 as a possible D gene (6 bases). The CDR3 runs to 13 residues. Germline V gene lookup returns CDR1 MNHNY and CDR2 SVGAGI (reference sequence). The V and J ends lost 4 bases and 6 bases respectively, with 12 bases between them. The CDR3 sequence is CASSSPGVKTQYF. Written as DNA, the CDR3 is TGTGCCAGCAGTTCCCCGGGGGTGAAGACCCAGTACTTC.

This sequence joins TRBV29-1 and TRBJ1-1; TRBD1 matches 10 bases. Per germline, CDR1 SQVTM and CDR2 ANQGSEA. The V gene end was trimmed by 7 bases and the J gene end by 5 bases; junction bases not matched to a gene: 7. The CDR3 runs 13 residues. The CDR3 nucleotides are TGCAGCGCGAGGACAGGGGGTAGAACTGAAGCTTTCTTT. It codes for CSARTGGRTEAFF.

The CDR3 DNA follows: TGTGCCAGCAGCTTAACCACAGGGGGCGGGATTTCTGGGGCCAACGTCCTGACTTTC. It specifies CASSLTTGGGISGANVLTF. This rearrangement joins TRBV7-9 to TRBJ2-6; 9 bases are a match to TRBD1. The CDR3 contains 19 residues. Germline lookup yields CDR1 SEHNR and CDR2 FQNEAQ (reference sequence). J gave up 1 base and V 2 bases, and 9 bases lay outside the gene matches.

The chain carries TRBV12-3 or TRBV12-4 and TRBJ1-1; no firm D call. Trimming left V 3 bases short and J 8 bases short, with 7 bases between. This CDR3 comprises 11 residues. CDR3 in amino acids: CASSFAREAFF. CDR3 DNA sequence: TGTGCCAGCAGTTTCGCCAGGGAAGCTTTCTTT.

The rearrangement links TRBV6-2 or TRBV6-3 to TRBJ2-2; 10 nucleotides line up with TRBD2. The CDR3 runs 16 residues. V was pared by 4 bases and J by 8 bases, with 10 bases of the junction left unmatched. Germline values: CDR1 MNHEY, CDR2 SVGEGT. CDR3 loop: CASSLAGGPRGGELFF. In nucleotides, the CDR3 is TGTGCCAGCAGTTTAGCGGGGGGTCCGAGAGGAGGGGAGCTGTTTTTT.

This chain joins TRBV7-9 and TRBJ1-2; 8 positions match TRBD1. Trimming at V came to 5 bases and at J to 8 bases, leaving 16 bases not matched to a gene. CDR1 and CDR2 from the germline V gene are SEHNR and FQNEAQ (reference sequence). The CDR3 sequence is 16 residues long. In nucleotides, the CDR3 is TGTGCCAGCAGCGCGTCCCGGGACAGGTCTTGGTTGGGCTACACCTTC. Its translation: CASSASRDRSWLGYTF.

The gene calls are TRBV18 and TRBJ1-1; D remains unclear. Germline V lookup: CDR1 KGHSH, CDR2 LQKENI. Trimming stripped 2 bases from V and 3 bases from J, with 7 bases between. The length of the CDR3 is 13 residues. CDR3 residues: CASSPNSYTEAFF. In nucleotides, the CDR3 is TGTGCCAGCTCACCAAACTCTTACACTGAAGCTTTCTTT.

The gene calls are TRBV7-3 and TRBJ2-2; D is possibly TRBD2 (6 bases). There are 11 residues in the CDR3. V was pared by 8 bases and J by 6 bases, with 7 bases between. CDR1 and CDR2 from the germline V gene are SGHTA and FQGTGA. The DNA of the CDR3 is TGTGCCAGCGGAGGGCCCGGGGAGCTGTTTTTT. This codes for CASGGPGELFF.

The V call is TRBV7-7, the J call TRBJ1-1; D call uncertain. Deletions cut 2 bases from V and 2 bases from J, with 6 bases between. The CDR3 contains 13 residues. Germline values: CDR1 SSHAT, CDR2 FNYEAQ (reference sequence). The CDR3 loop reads CASSLRRNTEAFF. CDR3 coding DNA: TGTGCCAGCAGCTTACGAAGAAACACTGAAGCTTTCTTT.

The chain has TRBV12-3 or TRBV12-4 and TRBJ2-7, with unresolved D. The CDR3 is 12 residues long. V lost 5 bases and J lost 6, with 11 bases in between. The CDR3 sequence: CASSLQLSEQYF. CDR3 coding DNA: TGTGCCAGCAGTCTGCAGCTCTCCGAGCAGTACTTC.

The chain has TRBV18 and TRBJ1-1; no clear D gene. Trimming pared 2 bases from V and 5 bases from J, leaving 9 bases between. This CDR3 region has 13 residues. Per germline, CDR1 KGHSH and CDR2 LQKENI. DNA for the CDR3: TGTGCCAGCTCACCAGAAGCACAGACTGAAGCTTTCTTT. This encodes CASSPEAQTEAFF.

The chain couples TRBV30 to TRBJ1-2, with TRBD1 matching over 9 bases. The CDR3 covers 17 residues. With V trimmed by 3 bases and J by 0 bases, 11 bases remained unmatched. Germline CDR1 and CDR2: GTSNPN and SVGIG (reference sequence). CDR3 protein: CAWRDPGTGWANYGYTF. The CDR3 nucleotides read TGTGCCTGGAGGGACCCCGGGACAGGGTGGGCTAACTATGGCTACACCTTC.

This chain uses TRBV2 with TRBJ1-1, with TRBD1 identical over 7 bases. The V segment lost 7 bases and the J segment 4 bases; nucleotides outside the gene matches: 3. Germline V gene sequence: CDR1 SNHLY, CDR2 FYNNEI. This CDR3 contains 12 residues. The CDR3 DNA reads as TGTGCCAGCAACGGACAGGCCACTGAAGCTTTCTTT. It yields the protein CASNGQATEAFF.

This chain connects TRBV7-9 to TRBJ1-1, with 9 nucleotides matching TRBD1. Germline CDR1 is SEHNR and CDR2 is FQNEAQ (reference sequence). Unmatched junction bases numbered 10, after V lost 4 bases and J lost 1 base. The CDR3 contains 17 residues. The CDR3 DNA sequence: TGTGCCAGCAGCTCCCGTGGTACGGGACAGGGGAACACTGAAGCTTTCTTT. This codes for CASSSRGTGQGNTEAFF.

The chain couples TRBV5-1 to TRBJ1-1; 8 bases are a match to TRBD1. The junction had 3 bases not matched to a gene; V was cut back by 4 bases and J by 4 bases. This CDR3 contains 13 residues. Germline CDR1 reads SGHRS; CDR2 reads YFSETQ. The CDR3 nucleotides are TGCGCCAGCAGCGACAGGGGTGCCACTGAAGCTTTCTTT. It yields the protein CASSDRGATEAFF.

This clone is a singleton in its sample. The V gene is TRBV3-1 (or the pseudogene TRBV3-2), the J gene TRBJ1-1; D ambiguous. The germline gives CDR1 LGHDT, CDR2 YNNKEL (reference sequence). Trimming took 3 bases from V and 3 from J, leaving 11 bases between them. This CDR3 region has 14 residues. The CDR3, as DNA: TGTGCCAGCAGCCACTCCCGGGCATACACTGAAGCTTTCTTT. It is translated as CASSHSRAYTEAFF.

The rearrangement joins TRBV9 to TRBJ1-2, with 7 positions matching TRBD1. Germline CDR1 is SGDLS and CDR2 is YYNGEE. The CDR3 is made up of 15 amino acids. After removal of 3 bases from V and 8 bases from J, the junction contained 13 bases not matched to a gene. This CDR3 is CASSGTQGTPNGYTF. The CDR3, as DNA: TGTGCCAGCAGCGGCACACAGGGGACCCCAAACGGCTACACCTTC.

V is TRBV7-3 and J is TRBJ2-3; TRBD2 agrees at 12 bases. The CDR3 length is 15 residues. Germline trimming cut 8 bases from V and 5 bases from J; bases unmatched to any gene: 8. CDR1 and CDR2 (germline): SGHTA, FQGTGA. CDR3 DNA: TGTGCCAGCGCGATACTAGCGGGGGGACGAGATACGCAGTATTTT. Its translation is CASAILAGGRDTQYF.

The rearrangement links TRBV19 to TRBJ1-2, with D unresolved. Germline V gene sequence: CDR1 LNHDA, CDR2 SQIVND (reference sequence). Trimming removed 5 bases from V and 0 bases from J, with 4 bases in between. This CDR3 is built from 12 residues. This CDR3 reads CASSLANYGYTF. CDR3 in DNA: TGTGCCAGTAGTTTGGCTAACTATGGCTACACCTTC.

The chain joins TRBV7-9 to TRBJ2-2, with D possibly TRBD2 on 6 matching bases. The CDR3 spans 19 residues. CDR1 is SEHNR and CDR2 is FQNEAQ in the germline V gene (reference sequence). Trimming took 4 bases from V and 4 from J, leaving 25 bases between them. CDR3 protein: CASSSPRRGGGATTGELFF. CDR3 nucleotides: TGTGCCAGCAGCTCACCTAGGCGGGGAGGCGGGGCGACCACCGGGGAGCTGTTTTTT.

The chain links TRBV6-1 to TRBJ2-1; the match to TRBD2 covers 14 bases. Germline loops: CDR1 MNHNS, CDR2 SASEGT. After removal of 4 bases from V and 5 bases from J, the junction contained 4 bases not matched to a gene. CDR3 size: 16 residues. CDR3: CASSGTSGRLDNEQFF. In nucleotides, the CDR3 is TGTGCCAGCAGTGGGACTAGCGGGAGGCTCGACAATGAGCAGTTCTTC.

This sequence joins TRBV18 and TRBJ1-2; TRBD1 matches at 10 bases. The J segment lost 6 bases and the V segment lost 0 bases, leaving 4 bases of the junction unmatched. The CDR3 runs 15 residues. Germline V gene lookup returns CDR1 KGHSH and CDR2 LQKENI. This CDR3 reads CASSPPGTGVDGYTF. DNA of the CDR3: TGTGCCAGCTCACCACCAGGGACAGGGGTCGATGGCTACACCTTC.

The CDR3 reads CASRSPGGTARGYTF. CDR3 DNA sequence: TGTGCCAGCAGATCCCCGGGGGGGACGGCGAGAGGCTACACCTTC. V is TRBV27 and J is TRBJ1-2, with D maybe TRBD1 (5 bases). Between the trimmed V and J ends, which lost 6 bases and 8 bases, there was a span of 22 bases. The CDR3 runs 15 residues. The V gene's germline CDR1 is MNHEY and CDR2 SMNVEV (reference sequence).

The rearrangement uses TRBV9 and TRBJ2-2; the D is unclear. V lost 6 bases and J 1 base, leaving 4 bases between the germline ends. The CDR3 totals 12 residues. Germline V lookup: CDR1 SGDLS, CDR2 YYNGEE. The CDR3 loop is CASIGNTGELFF. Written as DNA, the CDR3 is TGTGCCAGCATTGGGAACACCGGGGAGCTGTTTTTT.

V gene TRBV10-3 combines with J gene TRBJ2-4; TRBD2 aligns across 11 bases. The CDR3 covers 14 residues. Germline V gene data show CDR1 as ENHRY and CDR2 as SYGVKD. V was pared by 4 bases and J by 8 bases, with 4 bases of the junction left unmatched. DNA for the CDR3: TGTGCCATCAGTGTTAGCGGGGGGGCGGACATTCAGTACTTC. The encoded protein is CAISVSGGADIQYF.

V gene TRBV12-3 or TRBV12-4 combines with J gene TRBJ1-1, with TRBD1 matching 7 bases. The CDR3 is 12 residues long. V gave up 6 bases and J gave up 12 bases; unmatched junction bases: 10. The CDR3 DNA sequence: TGTGCCAGCAGCTTCAAGGGACAGTTCCCTTTCTTT. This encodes CASSFKGQFPFF.

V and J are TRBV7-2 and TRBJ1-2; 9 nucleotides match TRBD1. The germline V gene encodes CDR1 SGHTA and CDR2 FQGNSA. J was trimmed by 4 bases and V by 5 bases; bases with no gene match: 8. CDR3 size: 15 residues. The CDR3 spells CASSLTGGVTYGYTF. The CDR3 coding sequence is TGTGCCAGCAGCCTGACAGGGGGAGTCACCTATGGCTACACCTTC.

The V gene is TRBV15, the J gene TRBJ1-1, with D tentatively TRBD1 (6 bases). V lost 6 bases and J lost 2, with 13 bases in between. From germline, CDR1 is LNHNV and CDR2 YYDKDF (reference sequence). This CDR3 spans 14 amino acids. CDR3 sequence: CATRPRTANTEAFF. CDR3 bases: TGTGCCACCAGGCCTCGGACAGCCAACACTGAAGCTTTCTTT.

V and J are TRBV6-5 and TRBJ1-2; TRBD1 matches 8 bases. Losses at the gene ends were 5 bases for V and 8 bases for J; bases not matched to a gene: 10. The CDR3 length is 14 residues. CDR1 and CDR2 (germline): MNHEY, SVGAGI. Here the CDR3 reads CASSPSRTGRGYTF. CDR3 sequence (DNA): TGTGCCAGCAGTCCCTCCCGGACAGGGAGAGGCTACACCTTC.

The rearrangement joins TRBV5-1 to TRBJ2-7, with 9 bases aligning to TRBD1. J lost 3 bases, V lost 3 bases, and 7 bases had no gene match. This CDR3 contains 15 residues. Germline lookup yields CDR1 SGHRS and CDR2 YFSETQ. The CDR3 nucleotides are TGCGCCAGCAGCTCACGGGACAGGGATATCTACGAGCAGTACTTC. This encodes CASSSRDRDIYEQYF.